The 11 T cell receptor beta chains below all came from one sample that was sequenced in a study of T cells in localized non-small cell lung cancer. Here immunoSEQ multiplex PCR was the method, and the copy in TCRdb shows in-frame clones only, minus some. The sample records approximately 1,500 clones, 25% to 35% being singletons. The sample consisted of normal lung tissue next to the tumor, taken before any cancer treatment. These TCRs come from a man aged 35-69 years with stage I lung adenocarcinoma.

By its share, this clone is medium-sized (0.01 to 0.1%). The chain employs TRBV11-3 and TRBJ2-7, with D hard to call. This CDR3 contains 15 residues. V lost 5 bases and J lost 1, with 15 bases in between. Germline CDR1 and CDR2: SGHNT and YENEEA. The DNA of the CDR3 is TGTGCCAGCAGCCCAGAGGCCATCTATTCCTACGAGCAGTACTTC. Its protein product is CASSPEAIYSYEQYF.

The chain is built from TRBV19 and TRBJ2-3, with 10 bases that match TRBD1. Germline V gene sequence: CDR1 LNHDA, CDR2 SQIVND (reference sequence). The V and J ends lost 6 bases and 1 base, in that order; junction bases with no gene match: 1. The CDR3 length is 14 residues. CDR3: CASSGTGGTDTQYF. The CDR3 DNA sequence: TGTGCCAGTAGCGGGACAGGGGGCACAGATACGCAGTATTTT.

V gene TRBV9 combines with J gene TRBJ1-1; possible D gene TRBD1, 5 bases. The CDR3 spans 14 residues. CDR1 is SGDLS and CDR2 is YYNGEE in the germline V gene. Trimming left V 5 bases short and J 4 bases short, with 15 bases between. The CDR3 sequence: CASRTGGLGTEAFF. CDR3 in DNA: TGTGCCAGCAGGACCGGGGGATTGGGCACTGAAGCTTTCTTT.

This clone was counted a few times. The V call is TRBV11-3, the J call TRBJ1-2; TRBD1 agrees at 7 bases. The trim removed 5 bases at V and 0 bases at J, leaving 6 bases unmatched. Germline V lookup: CDR1 SGHNT, CDR2 YENEEA. This CDR3 has 15 residues. The CDR3 region is CASSGAGGTNYGYTF. CDR3 coding DNA: TGTGCCAGCAGCGGGGCAGGGGGAACTAACTATGGCTACACCTTC.

J is TRBJ2-5 and V is TRBV11-3; weak D call: TRBD1 (5 bases). The CDR3 totals 15 residues. The germline CDR1 and CDR2 sequences are SGHNT and YENEEA. V lost 2 bases and J lost 2, with 12 bases in between. CDR3 nucleotide sequence: TGTGCCAGCAGCTTAAGACGTGACAGTCAAGAGACCCAGTACTTC. This translates into CASSLRRDSQETQYF.

The sample holds a few counts of this clone. The chain combines TRBV11-3 with TRBJ1-1; no clear D gene. V was clipped by 5 bases and J by 2 bases, with 12 bases between them. This CDR3 comprises 14 residues. Germline V gene sequence: CDR1 SGHNT, CDR2 YENEEA. The CDR3 region is CASSPVQRNTEAFF. CDR3 nucleotide sequence: TGTGCCAGCAGCCCGGTGCAGCGAAACACTGAAGCTTTCTTT.

The J gene is TRBJ2-7, the V gene TRBV19; the D is unclear. V dropped 2 bases and J dropped 4 bases, with 12 bases sitting between them. The CDR3 covers 14 residues. Germline lookup yields CDR1 LNHDA and CDR2 SQIVND (reference sequence). The CDR3 DNA is TGTGCCAGTAGTATAAAAACCGGAGCGTACGAGCAGTACTTC. Amino acids: CASSIKTGAYEQYF.

This clone is medium-sized in the sample. The rearrangement joins TRBV6-8 to TRBJ2-5; 7 nucleotides agree with TRBD2. The CDR3 runs 14 residues. The germline V gene encodes CDR1 MNHGY and CDR2 SAAAGT. J lost 7 bases, V lost 6 bases, and 11 bases had no gene match. CDR3 coding DNA: TGTGCCAGCAGGGCGGGAGTGTCAGGCGGGACCCAGTACTTC. Its translation: CASRAGVSGGTQYF.

The chain has TRBV27 and TRBJ2-3, with 11 bases matching TRBD2. This CDR3 region has 17 residues. V gave up 6 bases and J gave up 2 bases; unmatched junction bases: 10. Germline-derived CDR1 and CDR2 are MNHEY and SMNVEV (reference sequence). CDR3 bases: TGTGCCAGCAGATTAACTAGCGGGAGCTTTTACACAGATACGCAGTATTTT. It codes for CASRLTSGSFYTDTQYF.

This chain links TRBV18 with TRBJ1-5, with 7 bases matching TRBD1. CDR1 and CDR2 (germline): KGHSH, LQKENI. The CDR3 has 13 residues. V shed 4 bases, J shed 7 bases, and the junction held 4 bases outside the gene matches. The CDR3 loop is CASSLGQTQPQHF. The CDR3 nucleotides read TGTGCCAGCTCACTGGGACAGACCCAGCCCCAGCATTTT.

This clone occurred a few times. The chain employs TRBV11-3 and TRBJ2-2; TRBD2 matches 9 bases. J lost 6 bases, V lost 5 bases, and 10 bases had no gene match. The CDR3 length is 16 residues. Germline loops: CDR1 SGHNT, CDR2 YENEEA. The CDR3 reads CASSPTSGGGPGELFF. CDR3 DNA: TGTGCCAGCAGCCCGACTAGCGGAGGGGGGCCCGGGGAGCTGTTTTTT.